The entry below describes one T cell receptor beta chain. Its antigen remains unknown. The time point denotes: patch test 1, 2 weeks after DPC sensitization. Indicated treatment: therapeutic diphenylcyclopropenone sensitization with weekly scalp DPC. Unfractionated whole blood was the source of the extracted total RNA. This sample was taken from a study of human T cells and chemical hapten exposure. On the study more broadly: Patients were mainly female, each with alopecia areata, totalis or universalis. Study results and caveats: Counts of expanded TCRs (at PT1) showed a positive correlation with patch test score. Each of the donors had alopecia, so their immune responses may not resemble those of healthy people.

Original analysis: Per sample, the median was approximately 100,000 TCRs, with values from approximately 25,000 to 650,000. Using its own MiXCR run on the RACE reads, TCRdb lists one record per CDR3 protein. TCRdb's processing, not the authors' own work, is the source of the V and J calls. The sample has roughly 34,000 distinct CDR3 sequences, over 5.5% seen once. The sequence came from a woman aged 25 to 39 with alopecia areata. Some clones in this sample may be carry-over from other donors' samples. The specimen was whole blood, collected in connection with sensitization to the hapten diphenylcyclopropenone (DPC).

The CDR3 DNA reads as TGTGCCAGCAGCCGGAGGAATGAGCAGTTCTTC. Its protein product is CASSRRNEQFF. This chain joins TRBV6-2 or TRBV6-3 and TRBJ2-1; possibly TRBD2 for D (5 bases). The CDR3 runs to 11 residues. CDR1 is MNHEY, CDR2 SVGEGT, per germline. V dropped 6 bases and J dropped 7 bases, with 7 bases sitting between them.